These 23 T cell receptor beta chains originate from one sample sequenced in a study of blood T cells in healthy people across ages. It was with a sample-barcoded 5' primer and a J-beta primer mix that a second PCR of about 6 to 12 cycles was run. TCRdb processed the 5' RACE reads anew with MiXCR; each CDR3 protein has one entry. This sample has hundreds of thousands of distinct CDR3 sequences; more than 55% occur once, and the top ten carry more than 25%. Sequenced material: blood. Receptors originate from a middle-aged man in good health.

The CDR3 DNA follows: TGTGCCAGCAGCCCGTCATATTTACAGGGGAGAAGCTCCTACGAGCAGTACTTC. Encoded protein: CASSPSYLQGRSSYEQYF. This chain joins TRBV5-6 and TRBJ2-7, with 7 bases aligning to TRBD1. This CDR3 is built from 18 residues. Germline lookup yields CDR1 SGHDT and CDR2 YYEEEE. V shed 4 bases and J 0 bases; nucleotides not matched to a gene: 16.

The CDR3 bases are TGCAGCGCTACGACAGGGGGAAAGAACATTCAGTACTTC. It encodes CSATTGGKNIQYF. The chain carries TRBV29-1 and TRBJ2-4; 9 positions agree with TRBD1. The CDR3 runs to 13 residues. V lost 7 bases to trimming and J lost 7 bases; unmatched junction nucleotides: 8. Per the germline V gene, CDR1 is SQVTM and CDR2 is ANQGSEA.

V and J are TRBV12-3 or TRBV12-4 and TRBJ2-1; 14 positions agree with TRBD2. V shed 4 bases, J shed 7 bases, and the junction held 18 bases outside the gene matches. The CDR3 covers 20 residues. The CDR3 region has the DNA TGTGCCAGCAGTTCCCTGGGACTAGCGGGAGACCGGGTTCGTGTGAATGAGCAGTTCTTC. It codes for CASSSLGLAGDRVRVNEQFF.

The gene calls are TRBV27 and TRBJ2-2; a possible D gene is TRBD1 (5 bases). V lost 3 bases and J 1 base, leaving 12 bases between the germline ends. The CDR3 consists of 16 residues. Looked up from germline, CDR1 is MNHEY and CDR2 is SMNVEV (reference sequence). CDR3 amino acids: CASSFQGRRNTGELFF. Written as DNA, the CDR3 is TGTGCCAGCAGTTTCCAGGGTCGGAGGAACACCGGGGAGCTGTTTTTT.

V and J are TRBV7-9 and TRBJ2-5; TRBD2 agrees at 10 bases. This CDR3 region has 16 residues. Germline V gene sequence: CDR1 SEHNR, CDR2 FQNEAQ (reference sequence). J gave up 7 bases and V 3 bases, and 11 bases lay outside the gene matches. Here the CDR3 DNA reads TGTGCCAGCAGCTTTGGGCTAGCGGGAGTTGGAGGGACCCAGTACTTC. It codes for CASSFGLAGVGGTQYF.

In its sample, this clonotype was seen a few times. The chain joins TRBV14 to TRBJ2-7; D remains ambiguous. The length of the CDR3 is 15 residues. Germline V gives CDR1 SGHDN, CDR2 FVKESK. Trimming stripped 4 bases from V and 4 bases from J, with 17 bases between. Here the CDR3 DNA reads TGTGCCAGCAGCCGCCGGTTTAGGGATCTGTACGAGCAGTACTTC. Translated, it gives CASSRRFRDLYEQYF.

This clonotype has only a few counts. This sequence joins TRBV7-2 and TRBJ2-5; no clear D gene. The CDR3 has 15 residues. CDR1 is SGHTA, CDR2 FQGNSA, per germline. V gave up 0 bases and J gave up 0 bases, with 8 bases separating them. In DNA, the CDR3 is TGTGCCAGCAGCTTAGCGGAGAAAAACCAAGAGACCCAGTACTTC. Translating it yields CASSLAEKNQETQYF.

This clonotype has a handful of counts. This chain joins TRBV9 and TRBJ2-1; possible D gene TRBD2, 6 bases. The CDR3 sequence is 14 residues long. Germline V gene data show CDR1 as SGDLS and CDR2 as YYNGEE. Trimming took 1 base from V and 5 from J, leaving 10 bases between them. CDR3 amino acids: CASSVFSGDNEQFF. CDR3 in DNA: TGTGCCAGCAGCGTATTTTCGGGGGACAATGAGCAGTTCTTC.

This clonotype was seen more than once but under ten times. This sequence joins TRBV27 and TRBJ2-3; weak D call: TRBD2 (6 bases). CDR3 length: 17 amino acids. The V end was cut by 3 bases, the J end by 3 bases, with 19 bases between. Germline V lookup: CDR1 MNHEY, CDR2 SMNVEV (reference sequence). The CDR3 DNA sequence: TGTGCCAGCAGTTTGTCTTCGAGCGGGCGGATAACAGATACGCAGTATTTT. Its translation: CASSLSSSGRITDTQYF.

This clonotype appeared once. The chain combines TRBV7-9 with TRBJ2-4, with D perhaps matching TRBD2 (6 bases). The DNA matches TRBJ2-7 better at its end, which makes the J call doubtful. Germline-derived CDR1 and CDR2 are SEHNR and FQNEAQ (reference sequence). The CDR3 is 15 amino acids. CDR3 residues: CASSLGDSGGYEQYF. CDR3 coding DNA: TGTGCCAGCAGCCTAGGGGACTCCGGGGGTTACGAGCAGTACTTC.

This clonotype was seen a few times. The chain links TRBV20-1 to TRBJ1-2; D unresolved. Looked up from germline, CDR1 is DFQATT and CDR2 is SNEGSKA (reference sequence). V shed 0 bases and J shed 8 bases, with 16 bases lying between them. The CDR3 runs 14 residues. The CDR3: CSARDYQRFEGYTF. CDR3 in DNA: TGCAGTGCTAGAGATTATCAAAGATTCGAAGGCTACACCTTC.

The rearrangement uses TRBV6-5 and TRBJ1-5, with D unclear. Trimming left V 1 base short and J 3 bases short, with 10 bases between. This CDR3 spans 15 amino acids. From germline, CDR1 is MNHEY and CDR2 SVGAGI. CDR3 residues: CASSYYPGINQPQHF. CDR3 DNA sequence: TGTGCCAGCAGTTACTACCCGGGCATCAATCAGCCCCAGCATTTT.

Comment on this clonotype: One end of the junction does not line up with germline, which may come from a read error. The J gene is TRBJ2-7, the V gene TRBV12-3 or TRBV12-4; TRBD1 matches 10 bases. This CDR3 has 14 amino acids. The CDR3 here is CAGSPGTGVYEQYF. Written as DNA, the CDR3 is TGTGCCGGCAGCCCCGGGACAGGGGTGTACGAGCAGTACTTC.

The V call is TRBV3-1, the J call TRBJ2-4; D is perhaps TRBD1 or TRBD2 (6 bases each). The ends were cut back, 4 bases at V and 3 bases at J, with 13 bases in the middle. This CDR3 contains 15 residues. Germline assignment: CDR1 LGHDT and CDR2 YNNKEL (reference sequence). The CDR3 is CASSPEGGLKNIQYF. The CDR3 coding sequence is TGTGCCAGCAGCCCCGAGGGGGGCCTCAAAAACATTCAGTACTTC. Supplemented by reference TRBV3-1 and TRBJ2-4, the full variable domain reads DTAVSQTPKYLVTQMGNDKSIKCEQNLGHDTMYWYKQDSKKFLKIMFSYNNKELIINETVPNRFSPKSPDKAHLNLHINSLELGDSAVYFCASSPEGGLKNIQYFGAGTRLSVL.

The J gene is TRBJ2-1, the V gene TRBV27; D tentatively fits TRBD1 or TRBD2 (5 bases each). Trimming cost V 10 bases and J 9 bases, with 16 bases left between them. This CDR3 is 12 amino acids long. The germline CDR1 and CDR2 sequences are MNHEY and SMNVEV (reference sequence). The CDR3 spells CATTGPRGEQFF. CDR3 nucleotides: TGTGCCACCACGGGACCAAGGGGTGAGCAGTTCTTC.

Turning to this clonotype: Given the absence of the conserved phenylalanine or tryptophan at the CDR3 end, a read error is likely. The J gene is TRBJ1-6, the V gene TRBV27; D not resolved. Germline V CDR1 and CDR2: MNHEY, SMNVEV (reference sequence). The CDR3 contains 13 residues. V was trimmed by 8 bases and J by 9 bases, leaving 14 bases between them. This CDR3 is CASRGPVGSPLHS. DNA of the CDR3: TGTGCCAGCCGCGGGCCCGTGGGTTCACCCCTCCACTCT.

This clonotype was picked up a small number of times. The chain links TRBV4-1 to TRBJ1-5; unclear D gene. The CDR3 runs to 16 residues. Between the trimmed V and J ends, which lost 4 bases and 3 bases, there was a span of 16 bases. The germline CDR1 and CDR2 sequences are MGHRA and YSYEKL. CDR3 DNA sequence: TGCGCCAGCAGCCCTGGCCTTGGACGGCTCAATCAGCCCCAGCATTTT. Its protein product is CASSPGLGRLNQPQHF.

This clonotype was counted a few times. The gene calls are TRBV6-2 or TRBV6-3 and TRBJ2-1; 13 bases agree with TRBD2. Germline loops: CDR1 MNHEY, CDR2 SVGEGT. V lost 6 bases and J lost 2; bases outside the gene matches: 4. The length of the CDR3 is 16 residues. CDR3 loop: CASSPGLAGTYNEQFF. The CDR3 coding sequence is TGTGCCAGCAGCCCGGGACTAGCGGGGACCTACAATGAGCAGTTCTTC.

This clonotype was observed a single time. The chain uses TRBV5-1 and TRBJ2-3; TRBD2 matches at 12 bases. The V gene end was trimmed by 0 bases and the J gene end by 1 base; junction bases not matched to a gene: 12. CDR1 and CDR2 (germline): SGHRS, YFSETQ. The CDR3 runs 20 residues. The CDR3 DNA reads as TGCGCCAGCAGCTTGGTCGCCCTAGCGGGGGGGCGTGTCGGCACAGATACGCAGTATTTT. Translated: CASSLVALAGGRVGTDTQYF.

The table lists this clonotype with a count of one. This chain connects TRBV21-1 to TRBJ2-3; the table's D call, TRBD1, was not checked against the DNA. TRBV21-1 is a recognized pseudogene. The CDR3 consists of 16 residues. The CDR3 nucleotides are TGTGCCAGCAGCGGACACCGGGACAGGGACCAGGATACGCAGTATTTT. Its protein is CASSGHRDRDQDTQYF.

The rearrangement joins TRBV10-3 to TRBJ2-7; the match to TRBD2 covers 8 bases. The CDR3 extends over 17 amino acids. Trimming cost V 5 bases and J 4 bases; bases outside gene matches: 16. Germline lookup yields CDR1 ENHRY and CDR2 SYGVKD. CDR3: CAISYSGGQARGYEQYF. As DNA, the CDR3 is TGTGCCATCAGTTACTCGGGGGGGCAAGCTAGGGGTTACGAGCAGTACTTC.

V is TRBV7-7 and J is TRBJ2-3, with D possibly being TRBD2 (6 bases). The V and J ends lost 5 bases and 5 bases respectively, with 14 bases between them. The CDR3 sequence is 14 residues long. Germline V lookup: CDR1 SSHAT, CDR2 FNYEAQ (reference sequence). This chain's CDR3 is CASSEGLGGDTQYF. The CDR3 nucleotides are TGTGCCAGCAGCGAAGGGTTGGGAGGAGATACGCAGTATTTT.

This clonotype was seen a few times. The CDR3 DNA reads TGCGCCAGCAGCCAAGGCTCAGTATGGATCTCCTACAATGAGCAGTTCTTC. It codes for CASSQGSVWISYNEQFF. The rearrangement joins TRBV4-1 to TRBJ2-1; D is unresolved. This CDR3 region has 17 residues. Germline V lookup: CDR1 MGHRA, CDR2 YSYEKL. Trimming shortened V by 1 base and J by 0 bases, and 13 bases separated the two germline ends.